This T cell receptor (beta chain) was obtained from a study of Graves' ophthalmopathy and Graves' hyperthyroidism. Study-wide results and limits: Classification of ophthalmopathy versus stable hyperthyroidism by a 13-signature model yielded around 88% sensitivity and roughly 81% specificity.

As regards this clonotype: Its antigen is undetermined.

The TCR beta CDR3 regions underwent amplification from RNA transcripts. The first-round RT-PCR employed HTBI primers together with the Qiagen OneStep RT-PCR kit. A multiplex PCR was then performed as the second round. A single record per CDR3 protein comes from TCRdb applying MiXCR to the multiplex PCR reads. Seen here are almost 750,000 distinct CDR3 sequences, roughly two fifths observed once, and the top ten hold 40% to 55%. V lost 7 bases to trimming and J lost 4 bases; unmatched junction nucleotides: 9. Germline CDR1 SQVTM, CDR2 ANQGSEA. This CDR3 has 14 residues. The receptor comes from an adult man with Graves' ophthalmopathy. Material: peripheral blood. The chain couples TRBV29-1 to TRBJ1-2, with 10 bases aligning to TRBD1. The CDR3 reads CSANRDRGLYGYTF. Written as DNA, the CDR3 is TGCAGCGCCAACCGGGACAGGGGCCTCTATGGCTACACCTTC.